This T cell receptor beta chain was identified during a study of OX40 agonist ivuxolimab in advanced cancers. About the study: Head and neck, renal cell, melanoma or hepatocellular carcinoma were the cancers that dose-escalation patients had. Mean age approximately 61 years, range about 23 to 85; just over 80% male. Prior anti-PD-1, anti-PD-L1 or anti-CTLA-4 therapy was allowed; roughly 40% had some. Findings of the study overall: Partial responders at 0.1-3.0 mg/kg showed near-lowest clonal expansion.

Germline-derived CDR1 and CDR2 are SQVTM and ANQGSEA. J gave up 3 bases and V 1 base, and 3 bases lay outside the gene matches. The CDR3 sequence is 17 residues long. Generated by immunoSEQ multiplex PCR, the TCRdb table keeps only in-frame clones and is missing some. The sample consists of 20,000 to 25,000 clones, around 89% of them appearing once. As regards this clone: Its antigen is currently unknown.

The origin of this receptor is an adult with an advanced solid tumor such as melanoma, head and neck, liver or kidney cancer. The sequencing here drew on CD4+ or CD8+ T cells sorted from blood, taken in a trial of the OX40 agonist ivuxolimab. This chain uses TRBV29-1 with TRBJ2-2; 15 bases are a match to TRBD2. The CDR3 bases are TGCAGCGTTGAAGGGACTAGCGGGAGGGAACACACCGGGGAGCTGTTTTTT. It specifies CSVEGTSGREHTGELFF.